A single T cell receptor beta chain is shown here with its context. This specimen belongs to a study of blood T cell repertoires in COVID-19. This CDR3 region has 15 residues. V was pared by 4 bases and J by 5 bases, with 8 bases of the junction left unmatched. Germline V gene sequence: CDR1 SEHNR, CDR2 FQNEAQ (reference sequence). The repertoire was sequenced with immunoSEQ multiplex PCR; TCRdb's copy has only in-frame clones and lacks some. The sample consists of approximately 50,000 clones, around 92% of them appearing once. The chain uses TRBV7-9 and TRBJ2-7, with TRBD1 identical over 10 bases. This clonotype was sampled from an elderly man with active or convalescent COVID-19. Sequencing was performed on peripheral blood. This CDR3 reads CASSSLRTGGHEQYF. CDR3 DNA sequence: TGTGCCAGCAGCTCATTGCGGACAGGGGGGCACGAGCAGTACTTC. The complete variable domain, with remaining parts taken from reference TRBV7-9 and TRBJ2-7, reads DTGVSQNPRHKITKRGQNVTFRCDPISEHNRLYWYRQTLGQGPEFLTYFQNEAQLEKSRLLSDRFSAERPKGSFSTLEIQRTEQGDSAMYLCASSSLRTGGHEQYFGPGTRLTVT.